The 23 T cell receptor beta chains below were found in one sample sequenced in a study of memory CD4+ T cells and cytomegalovirus serostatus. Sequenced by immunoSEQ multiplex PCR; TCRdb stores in-frame clones only, minus some. In the table there are tens of thousands of clones, around 80% of which are singletons. The sort gate was single viable CD3+CD4+CD8-CD45RO+ cells for memory CD4+ T cells. The sample comprised memory CD4+ T cells from blood. The receptors here all came from an adult in good health and CMV-seronegative.

V is TRBV18 and J is TRBJ2-7, with D possibly TRBD2 on 6 matching bases. The CDR3 consists of 15 residues. Germline lookup yields CDR1 KGHSH and CDR2 LQKENI. The ends were cut back, 3 bases at V and 2 bases at J, with 14 bases in the middle. The DNA for the CDR3 is TGTGCCAGCTCACCGGCCTCGGAGGGTCCCTACGAGCAGTACTTC. It yields the protein CASSPASEGPYEQYF.

This clone has only a few counts. The CDR3 nucleotides read TGTGCCAGCAGCTTAACAGGGGGAGGTGAAGCTTTCTTT. Translation gives CASSLTGGGEAFF. The genes are TRBV7-2 and TRBJ1-1, with TRBD1 identical over 8 bases. Trimming cost V 2 bases and J 7 bases; bases outside gene matches: 3. Germline V lookup: CDR1 SGHTA, CDR2 FQGNSA. CDR3 length equals 13 residues.

This clone was seen only a few times. The chain recombines TRBV30 with TRBJ2-7; possibly TRBD1 for D (7 bases). The V end lost 5 bases, the J end lost 4 bases, and 12 bases lay between the germline ends. From germline, CDR1 is GTSNPN and CDR2 SVGIG (reference sequence). This CDR3 is built from 12 residues. CDR3 protein: CAWGGTEYEQYF. The CDR3 DNA sequence: TGTGCCTGGGGGGGGACAGAATACGAGCAGTACTTC. Complete variable domain (other parts from reference TRBV30 and TRBJ2-7): SQTIHQWPATLVQPVGSPLSLECTVEGTSNPNLYWYRQAAGRGLQLLFYSVGIGQISSEVPQNLSASRPQDRQFILSSKKLLLSDSGFYLCAWGGTEYEQYFGPGTRLTVT.

The V and J genes are TRBV5-8 and TRBJ1-4, with TRBD1 matching 7 bases. Trimming cost V 2 bases and J 7 bases; bases outside gene matches: 5. Germline loops: CDR1 SGHTS, CDR2 YDEGEE. The CDR3 contains 14 residues. The CDR3 is CASSLQGIFEKLFF. CDR3 DNA sequence: TGTGCCAGCAGCTTACAGGGGATTTTTGAAAAACTGTTTTTT.

The chain uses TRBV25-1 and TRBJ2-1; 8 bases are a match to TRBD2. CDR1 is MGHDK, CDR2 SYGVNS, per germline. After removal of 3 bases from V and 1 base from J, the junction contained 2 bases not matched to a gene. This CDR3 is 15 amino acids long. CDR3 DNA: TGTGCCAGCAGTGACACGGGAGGGTCCTACAATGAGCAGTTCTTC. Translated, it gives CASSDTGGSYNEQFF.

The chain carries TRBV6-1 and TRBJ2-5, with unresolved D. This CDR3 comprises 13 residues. Trimming removed 5 bases at V and 4 bases at J, with 11 bases between. CDR1 is MNHNS and CDR2 is SASEGT in the germline V gene. The CDR3 region has the DNA TGTGCCAGCAGTAACTCCGACGGAGAGACCCAGTACTTC. It is translated as CASSNSDGETQYF.

The chain recombines TRBV11-2 with TRBJ2-5, with D possibly matching TRBD1 (5 bases). This CDR3 is built from 14 residues. Germline values: CDR1 SGHAT, CDR2 FQNNGV. Trimming removed 6 bases from V and 5 bases from J, with 16 bases in between. CDR3 loop: CASSLGPGRETQYF. The DNA of the CDR3 is TGTGCCAGCAGTTTGGGGCCAGGCAGGGAGACCCAGTACTTC.

A note on this clone: The identical CDR3 is also encoded by other nucleotide sequences in the sample. The chain joins TRBV27 to TRBJ2-7; 9 nucleotides align to TRBD1. The CDR3 runs 14 residues. The V gene end was trimmed by 5 bases and the J gene end by 2 bases; junction bases not matched to a gene: 4. Germline assignment: CDR1 MNHEY and CDR2 SMNVEV (reference sequence). CDR3 loop: CASSPDRGPYEQYF. DNA for the CDR3: TGTGCCAGCAGTCCGGACAGGGGCCCCTACGAGCAGTACTTC.

This clone was seen a few times. J is TRBJ1-6 and V is TRBV6-5; no definite D call. The CDR3 extends over 13 amino acids. Germline V gives CDR1 MNHEY, CDR2 SVGAGI. V was shortened by 2 bases and J by 6 bases, with 5 bases between the two germline ends. CDR3 nucleotide sequence: TGTGCCAGCAGTTACGACATTAATTCACCCCTCCACTTT. Its translation is CASSYDINSPLHF.

The chain joins TRBV7-8 to TRBJ2-5, with D possibly TRBD1 on 8 matching bases. CDR3 length: 14 amino acids. V was pared by 2 bases and J by 5 bases, with 12 bases between. Per germline, CDR1 SGHVS and CDR2 FQNEAQ. Here the CDR3 DNA reads TGTGCCAGCAGCTTAAAACAGGGGGGGGAGACCCAGTACTTC. Its translation is CASSLKQGGETQYF.

This clone was detected a few times. This chain joins TRBV7-8 and TRBJ1-1; TRBD1 agrees at 7 bases. Germline CDR1 reads SGHVS; CDR2 reads FQNEAQ. Trimming took 5 bases from V and 2 from J; bases not matched to a gene: 14. The CDR3 is 17 amino acids. In DNA form, the CDR3 reads TGTGCCAGCAGCCAGAGGGGCAGGGGGAGAAAAAACACTGAAGCTTTCTTT. Its translation is CASSQRGRGRKNTEAFF.

CDR3 in DNA: TGTGCCTGGAAAACGATGGGGCTAGAGACCCAGTACTTC. Translated: CAWKTMGLETQYF. This chain links TRBV30 with TRBJ2-5, with D perhaps matching TRBD1 (5 bases). Trimming cost V 4 bases and J 4 bases, with 13 bases left between them. The CDR3 loop spans 13 amino acids. The germline gives CDR1 GTSNPN, CDR2 SVGIG (reference sequence).

This clone has more than one count but fewer than ten. DNA of the CDR3: TGTGCCAGCAGTTACGGTCGCCTCTACCGCACTGAAGCTTTCTTT. Translated, it gives CASSYGRLYRTEAFF. This chain joins TRBV6-5 and TRBJ1-1; no reliable D call. The CDR3 length is 15 residues. Looked up from germline, CDR1 is MNHEY and CDR2 is SVGAGI. Trimming cost V 2 bases and J 4 bases, with 14 bases left between them.

This sequence joins TRBV28 and TRBJ1-4; D possibly corresponds to TRBD1 (5 bases). The CDR3 totals 15 residues. V lost 5 bases and J lost 8, with 18 bases in between. Per the germline V gene, CDR1 is MDHEN and CDR2 is SYDVKM. CDR3 sequence: CASSPLQREGEKLFF. The CDR3 nucleotides are TGTGCCAGCAGTCCCCTTCAAAGGGAGGGGGAAAAACTGTTTTTT.

The CDR3 is CASSPSRAANEKLFF. The CDR3 region has the DNA TGTGCCAGCAGCCCCTCGAGGGCTGCTAATGAAAAACTGTTTTTT. This chain links TRBV14 with TRBJ1-4; D unresolved. Germline lookup yields CDR1 SGHDN and CDR2 FVKESK. V shed 4 bases and J shed 3 bases, with 12 bases lying between them. CDR3 length: 15 amino acids.

The V gene is TRBV28, the J gene TRBJ2-3; 12 bases map to TRBD2. CDR1 and CDR2 from the germline V gene are MDHEN and SYDVKM. This CDR3 has 15 residues. J was trimmed by 3 bases and V by 4 bases; bases with no gene match: 2. The CDR3 loop is CASSSTSGSTDTQYF. The CDR3 DNA sequence: TGTGCCAGCAGTTCGACTAGCGGGAGTACAGATACGCAGTATTTT.

This clone has a single count. The chain links TRBV13 to TRBJ2-3, with D unclear. CDR1 and CDR2 from the germline V gene are PRHDT and FYEKMQ (reference sequence). Trimming shortened V by 0 bases and J by 3 bases, and 7 bases separated the two germline ends. There are 14 residues in the CDR3. This CDR3 reads CASSLGGSTDTQYF. The CDR3 nucleotides are TGTGCCAGCAGCTTAGGAGGGTCTACAGATACGCAGTATTTT.

In DNA, the CDR3 is TGTGCCAGTACGCGAAGGGGGCTTTGGACTGAAGCTTTCTTT. This encodes CASTRRGLWTEAFF. This chain links TRBV28 with TRBJ1-1, with 7 positions matching TRBD1. The CDR3 sequence is 14 residues long. J lost 5 bases, V lost 9 bases, and 12 bases had no gene match. Germline V gene lookup returns CDR1 MDHEN and CDR2 SYDVKM.

The chain joins TRBV7-8 to TRBJ2-1; 7 bases match TRBD2. This CDR3 is 14 amino acids long. Trimming cost V 6 bases and J 5 bases; bases outside gene matches: 7. Germline CDR1 is SGHVS and CDR2 is FQNEAQ. The DNA for the CDR3 is TGTGCCAGCAGGGAAATGCGGGAGAACAATGAGCAGTTCTTC. Its protein product is CASREMRENNEQFF.

This clone occurred once. The chain uses TRBV2 and TRBJ2-4, with TRBD1 matching 8 bases. Germline V gene sequence: CDR1 SNHLY, CDR2 FYNNEI. The CDR3 spans 15 residues. V lost 4 bases, J lost 8 bases, and 10 bases stayed unmatched. The CDR3 nucleotides read TGTGCCAGCAGTGTGGGGGTGCAGGGGGCGTACATTCAGTACTTC. Protein product: CASSVGVQGAYIQYF.

This CDR3 is CASSEWANSNQPQHF. In DNA, the CDR3 is TGTGCCAGCAGTGAATGGGCGAATAGCAATCAGCCCCAGCATTTT. The V gene is TRBV6-1, the J gene TRBJ1-5; D not certain. The V gene lost 2 bases and the J gene lost 0 bases, with 8 bases spanning the gap. The CDR3 spans 15 residues. CDR1 and CDR2 (germline): MNHNS, SASEGT.

The chain links TRBV5-8 to TRBJ1-5; TRBD1 matches 9 bases. V lost 4 bases and J lost 4; bases outside the gene matches: 9. CDR3 length: 16 residues. CDR1 is SGHTS, CDR2 YDEGEE, per germline. The CDR3 region is CASSGWTGVINQPQHF. CDR3 in DNA: TGTGCCAGCAGCGGGTGGACAGGGGTGATAAATCAGCCCCAGCATTTT.

The chain employs TRBV4-2 and TRBJ1-1; D is undetermined. Germline loops: CDR1 LGHNA, CDR2 YNFKEQ. The CDR3 is 14 residues long. Trimming removed 0 bases at V and 1 base at J, with 6 bases between. CDR3 DNA sequence: TGTGCCAGCAGCCAAGATCGGGGGAACACTGAAGCTTTCTTT. Its translation is CASSQDRGNTEAFF.